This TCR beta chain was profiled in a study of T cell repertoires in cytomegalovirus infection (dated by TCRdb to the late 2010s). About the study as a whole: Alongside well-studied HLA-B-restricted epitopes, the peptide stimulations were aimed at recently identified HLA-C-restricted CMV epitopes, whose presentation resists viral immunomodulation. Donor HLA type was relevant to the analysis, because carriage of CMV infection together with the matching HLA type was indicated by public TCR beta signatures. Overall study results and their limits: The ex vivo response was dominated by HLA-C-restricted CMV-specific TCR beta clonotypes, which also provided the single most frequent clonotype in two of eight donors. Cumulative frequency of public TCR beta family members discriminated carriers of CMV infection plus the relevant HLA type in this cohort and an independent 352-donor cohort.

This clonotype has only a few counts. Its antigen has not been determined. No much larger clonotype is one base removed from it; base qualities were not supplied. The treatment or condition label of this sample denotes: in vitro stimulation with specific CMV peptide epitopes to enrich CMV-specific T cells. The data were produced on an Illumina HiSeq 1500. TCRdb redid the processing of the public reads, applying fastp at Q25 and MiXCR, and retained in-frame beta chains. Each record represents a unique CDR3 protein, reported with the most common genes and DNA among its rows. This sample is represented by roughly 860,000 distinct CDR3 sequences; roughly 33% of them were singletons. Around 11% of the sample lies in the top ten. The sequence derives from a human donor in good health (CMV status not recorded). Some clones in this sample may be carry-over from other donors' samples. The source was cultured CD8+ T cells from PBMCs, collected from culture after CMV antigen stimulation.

The CDR3: CASSQRSQHSYEQYF. The DNA sequence is given as TGTGCCAGCAGCCAAAGGTCGCAGCACTCCTACGAGCAGTACTTC. This receptor chain uses TRBV3-1 and TRBJ2-7; the D gene lacks a confident call. Taken from cysteine to phenylalanine, the CDR3 has 15 residues. Only the CDR3 part of the read is kept: 45 bases, read in frame from the first base. The germline V gene (reference sequence) specifies LGHDT as CDR1 and YNNKEL as CDR2. A distance of 11 bases separates the germline ends of V and J, which lose 2 bases and 0 bases respectively.